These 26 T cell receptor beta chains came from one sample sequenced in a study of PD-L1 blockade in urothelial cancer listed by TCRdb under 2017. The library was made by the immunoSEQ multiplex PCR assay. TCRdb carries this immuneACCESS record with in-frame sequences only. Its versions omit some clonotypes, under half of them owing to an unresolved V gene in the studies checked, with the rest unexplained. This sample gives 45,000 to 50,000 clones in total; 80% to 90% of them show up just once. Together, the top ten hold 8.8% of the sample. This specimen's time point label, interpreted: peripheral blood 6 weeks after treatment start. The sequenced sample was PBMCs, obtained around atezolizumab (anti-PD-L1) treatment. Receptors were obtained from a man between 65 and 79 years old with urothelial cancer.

The CDR3 is CASRRTGDLDEQYF. The CDR3 DNA follows: TGCGCCAGCCGAAGGACAGGGGATCTTGACGAGCAGTACTTC. The chain carries TRBV5-1 and TRBJ2-7, with 9 nucleotides matching TRBD1. The junction had 10 bases not matched to a gene; V was cut back by 7 bases and J by 5 bases. CDR1 and CDR2 from the germline V gene are SGHRS and YFSETQ. There are 14 residues in the CDR3.

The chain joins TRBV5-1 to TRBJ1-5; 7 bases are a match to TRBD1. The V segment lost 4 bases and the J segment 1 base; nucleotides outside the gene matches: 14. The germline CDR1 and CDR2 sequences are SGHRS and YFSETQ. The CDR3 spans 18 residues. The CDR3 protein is CASSQTPTGFGSNQPQHF. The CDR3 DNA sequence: TGCGCCAGCAGCCAAACCCCGACAGGGTTTGGGAGCAATCAGCCCCAGCATTTT. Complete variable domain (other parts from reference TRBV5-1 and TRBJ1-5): KAGVTQTPRYLIKTRGQQVTLSCSPISGHRSVSWYQQTPGQGLQFLFEYFSETQRNKGNFPGRFSGRQFSNSRSEMNVSTLELGDSALYLCASSQTPTGFGSNQPQHFGDGTRLSIL.

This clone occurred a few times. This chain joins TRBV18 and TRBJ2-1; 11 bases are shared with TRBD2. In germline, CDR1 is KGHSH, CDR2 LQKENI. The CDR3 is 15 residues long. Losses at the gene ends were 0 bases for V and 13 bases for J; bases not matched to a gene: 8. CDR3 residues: CASSPPGLAGGSQFF. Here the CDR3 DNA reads TGTGCCAGCTCACCACCGGGTCTAGCGGGAGGTTCCCAGTTCTTC.

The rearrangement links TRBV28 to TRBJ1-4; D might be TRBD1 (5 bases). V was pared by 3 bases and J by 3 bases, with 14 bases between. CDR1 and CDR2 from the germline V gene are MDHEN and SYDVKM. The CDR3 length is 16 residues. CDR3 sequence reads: CASSFIREGANEKLFF. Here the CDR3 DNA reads TGTGCCAGCAGTTTCATCAGGGAAGGGGCTAATGAAAAACTGTTTTTT.

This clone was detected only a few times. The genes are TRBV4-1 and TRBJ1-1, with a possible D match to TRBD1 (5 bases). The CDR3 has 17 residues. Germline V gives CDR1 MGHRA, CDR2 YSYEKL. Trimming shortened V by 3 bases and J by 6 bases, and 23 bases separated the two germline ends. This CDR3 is CASSHLVGGRKIAEAFF. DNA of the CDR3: TGCGCCAGCAGCCATCTGGTGGGGGGGAGAAAGATCGCTGAAGCTTTCTTT.

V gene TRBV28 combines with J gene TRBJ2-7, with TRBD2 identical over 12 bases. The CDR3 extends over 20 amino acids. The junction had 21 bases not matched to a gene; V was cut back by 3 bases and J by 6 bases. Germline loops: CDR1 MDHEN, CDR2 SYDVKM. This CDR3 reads CASSFWTAGGLAGSSTEQYF. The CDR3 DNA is TGTGCCAGCAGTTTTTGGACAGCGGGGGGACTAGCGGGCTCCTCAACCGAGCAGTACTTC.

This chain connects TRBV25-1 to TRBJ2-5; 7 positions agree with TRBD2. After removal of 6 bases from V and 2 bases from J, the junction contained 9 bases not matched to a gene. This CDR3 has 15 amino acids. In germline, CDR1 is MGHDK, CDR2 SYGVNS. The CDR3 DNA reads TGTGCCAGCAGAGCTGGACTAGGGCAACAAGAGACCCAGTACTTC. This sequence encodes CASRAGLGQQETQYF. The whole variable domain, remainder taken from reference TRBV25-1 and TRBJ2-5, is EADIYQTPRYLVIGTGKKITLECSQTMGHDKMYWYQQDPGMELHLIHYSYGVNSTEKGDLSSESTVSRIRTEHFPLTLESARPSHTSQYLCASRAGLGQQETQYFGPGTRLLVL.

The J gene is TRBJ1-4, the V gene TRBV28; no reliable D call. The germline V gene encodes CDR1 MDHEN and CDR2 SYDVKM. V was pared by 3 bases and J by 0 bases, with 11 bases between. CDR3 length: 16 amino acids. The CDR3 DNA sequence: TGTGCCAGCAGTTTTGGGTCCCGGGCAACTAATGAAAAACTGTTTTTT. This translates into CASSFGSRATNEKLFF. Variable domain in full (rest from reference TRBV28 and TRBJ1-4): DVKVTQSSRYLVKRTGEKVFLECVQDMDHENMFWYRQDPGLGLRLIYFSYDVKMKEKGDIPEGYSVSREKKERFSLILESASTNQTSMYLCASSFGSRATNEKLFFGSGTQLSVL.

Here the CDR3 reads CAWSAGLAGVETQYF. The CDR3 bases are TGTGCCTGGAGTGCAGGACTAGCGGGAGTCGAGACCCAGTACTTC. The chain joins TRBV30 to TRBJ2-5, with 13 bases that match TRBD2. The germline gives CDR1 GTSNPN, CDR2 SVGIG (reference sequence). There are 15 residues in the CDR3. V lost 1 base and J lost 5; bases outside the gene matches: 4.

Here the CDR3 reads CASSLEDRGGDEQFF. The CDR3 region has the DNA TGTGCCAGCAGCTTAGAAGACAGGGGAGGAGATGAGCAGTTCTTC. This rearrangement joins TRBV7-6 to TRBJ2-1, with 8 bases aligning to TRBD1. CDR1 and CDR2 (germline): SGHVS, FNYEAQ. V gave up 1 base and J gave up 8 bases; unmatched junction bases: 7. CDR3 size: 15 residues.

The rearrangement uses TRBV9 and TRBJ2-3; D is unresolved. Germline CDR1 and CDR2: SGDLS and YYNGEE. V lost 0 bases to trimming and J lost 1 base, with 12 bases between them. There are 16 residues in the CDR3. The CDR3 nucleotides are TGTGCCAGCAGCGTAGATACCGGGTCAGGCACAGATACGCAGTATTTT. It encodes CASSVDTGSGTDTQYF. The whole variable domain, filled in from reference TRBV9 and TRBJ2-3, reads DSGVTQTPKHLITATGQRVTLRCSPRSGDLSVYWYQQSLDQGLQFLIQYYNGEERAKGNILERFSAQQFPDLHSELNLSSLELGDSALYFCASSVDTGSGTDTQYFGPGTRLTVL.

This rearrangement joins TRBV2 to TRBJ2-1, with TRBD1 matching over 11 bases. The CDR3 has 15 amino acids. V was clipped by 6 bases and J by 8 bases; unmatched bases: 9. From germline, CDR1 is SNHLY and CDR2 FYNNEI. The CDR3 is CASRQTGQGDDEQFF. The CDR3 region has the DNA TGTGCCAGCAGACAGACGGGACAGGGGGACGATGAGCAGTTCTTC.

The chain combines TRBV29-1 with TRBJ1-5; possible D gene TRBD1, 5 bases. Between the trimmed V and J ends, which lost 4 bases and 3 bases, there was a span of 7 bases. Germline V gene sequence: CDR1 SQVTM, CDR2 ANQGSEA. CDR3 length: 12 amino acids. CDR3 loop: CSVGQFNQPQHF. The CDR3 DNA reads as TGCAGCGTTGGACAGTTCAATCAGCCCCAGCATTTT.

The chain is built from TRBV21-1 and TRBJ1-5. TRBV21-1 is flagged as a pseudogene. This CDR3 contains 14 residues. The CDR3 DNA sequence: TGTGCCAGCAGCAAAGTTGGCAGCGATCAGCCCCAGCATTTT. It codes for CASSKVGSDQPQHF.

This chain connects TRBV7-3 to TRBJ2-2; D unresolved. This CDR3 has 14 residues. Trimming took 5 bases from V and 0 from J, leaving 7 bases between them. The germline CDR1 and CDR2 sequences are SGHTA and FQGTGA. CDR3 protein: CASSAIANTGELFF. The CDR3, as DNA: TGTGCCAGCAGCGCTATAGCGAACACCGGGGAGCTGTTTTTT.

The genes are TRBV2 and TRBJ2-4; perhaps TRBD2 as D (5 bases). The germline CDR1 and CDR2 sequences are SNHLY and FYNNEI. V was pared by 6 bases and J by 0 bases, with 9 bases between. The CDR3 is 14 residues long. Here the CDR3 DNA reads TGTGCCAGCAGCGTCGGACTAGCCAAAAACATTCAGTACTTC. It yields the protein CASSVGLAKNIQYF.

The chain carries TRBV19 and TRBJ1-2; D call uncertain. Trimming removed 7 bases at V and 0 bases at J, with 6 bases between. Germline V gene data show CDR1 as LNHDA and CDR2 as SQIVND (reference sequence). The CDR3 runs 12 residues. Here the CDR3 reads CASKSANYGYTF. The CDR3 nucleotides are TGTGCCAGTAAGAGTGCTAACTATGGCTACACCTTC.

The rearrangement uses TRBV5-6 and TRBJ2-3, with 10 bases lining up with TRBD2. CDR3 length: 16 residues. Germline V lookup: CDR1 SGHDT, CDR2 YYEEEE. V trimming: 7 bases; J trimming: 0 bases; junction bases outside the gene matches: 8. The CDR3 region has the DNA TGTGCCAGCTTTTCCTTGACTAGCGGGAGCACAGATACGCAGTATTTT. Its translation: CASFSLTSGSTDTQYF.

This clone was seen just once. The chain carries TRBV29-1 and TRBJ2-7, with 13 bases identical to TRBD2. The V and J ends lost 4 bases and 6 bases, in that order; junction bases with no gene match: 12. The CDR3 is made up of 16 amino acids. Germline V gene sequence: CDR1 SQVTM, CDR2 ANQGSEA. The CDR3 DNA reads TGCAGCGTTGTATCCCTCACTAGCGGGAGGGCCGCCGAGCAGTACTTC. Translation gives CSVVSLTSGRAAEQYF.

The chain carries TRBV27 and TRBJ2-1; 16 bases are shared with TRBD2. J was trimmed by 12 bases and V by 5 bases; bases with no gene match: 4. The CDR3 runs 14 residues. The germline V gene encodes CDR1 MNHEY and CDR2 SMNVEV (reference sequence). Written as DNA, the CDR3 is TGTGCCAGCAGTCCGGGACTAGCGGGAGGGAGGCAGTTCTTC. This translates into CASSPGLAGGRQFF.

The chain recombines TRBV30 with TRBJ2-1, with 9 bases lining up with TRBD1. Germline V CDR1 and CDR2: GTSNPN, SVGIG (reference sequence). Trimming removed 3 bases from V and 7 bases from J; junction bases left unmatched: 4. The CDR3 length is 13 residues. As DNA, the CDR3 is TGTGCCTGGAGCGTTGGGACAGGGAATGAGCAGTTCTTC. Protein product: CAWSVGTGNEQFF.

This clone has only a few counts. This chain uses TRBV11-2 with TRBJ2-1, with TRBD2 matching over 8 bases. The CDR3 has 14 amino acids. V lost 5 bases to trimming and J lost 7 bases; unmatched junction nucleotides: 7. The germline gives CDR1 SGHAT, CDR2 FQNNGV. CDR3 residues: CASSSSGNRNEQFF. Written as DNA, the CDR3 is TGTGCCAGCAGCAGTAGCGGGAATAGGAATGAGCAGTTCTTC.

The CDR3 protein is CASSETSGLNYEQYF. CDR3 in DNA: TGTGCCAGCAGCGAAACTAGCGGGCTTAACTACGAGCAGTACTTC. The V and J genes are TRBV9 and TRBJ2-7; 9 bases agree with TRBD2. Per germline, CDR1 SGDLS and CDR2 YYNGEE. CDR3 size: 15 residues. Losses at the gene ends were 3 bases for V and 3 bases for J; bases not matched to a gene: 7.

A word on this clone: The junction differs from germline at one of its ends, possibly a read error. CDR3 DNA sequence: TGTGCTAGCAGCCCCGACAGGGGATTCGAAGAGACCCAGTACTTC. Translated, it gives CASSPDRGFEETQYF. The chain is built from TRBV7-7 and TRBJ2-5, with 8 bases aligning to TRBD1. The CDR3 has 15 amino acids. Germline values: CDR1 SSHAT, CDR2 FNYEAQ (reference sequence).

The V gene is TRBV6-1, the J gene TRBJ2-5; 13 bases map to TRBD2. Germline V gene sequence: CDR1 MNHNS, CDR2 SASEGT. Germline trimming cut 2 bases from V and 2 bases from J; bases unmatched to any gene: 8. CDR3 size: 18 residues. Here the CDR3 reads CASSERRGLAGIQETQYF. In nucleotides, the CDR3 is TGTGCCAGCAGTGAACGGCGGGGACTAGCGGGAATTCAAGAGACCCAGTACTTC.

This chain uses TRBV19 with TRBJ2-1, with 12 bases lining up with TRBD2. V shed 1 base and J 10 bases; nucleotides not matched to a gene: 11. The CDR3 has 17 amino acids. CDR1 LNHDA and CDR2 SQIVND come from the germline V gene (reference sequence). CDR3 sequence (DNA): TGTGCCAGTAGTATAGGGGCTAGCGGGAGGGCCCTCGGAGAGCAGTTCTTC. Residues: CASSIGASGRALGEQFF.